This T cell receptor (beta chain) originates from a study of cytomegalovirus exposure and HLA in healthy donors. Study-wide points: Specificity for CMV antigens was confirmed in vitro for three of the CMV-associated chains.

The primer mix had 60 Vbeta and 13 Jbeta primers. Method: immunoSEQ multiplex PCR; TCRdb's copy keeps in-frame clones and lacks some. Here the sample spans over 150,000 clones, around 80% being singletons. Concerning this clone itself: Antigen unknown.

The junction had 15 bases not matched to a gene; V was cut back by 10 bases and J by 7 bases. This CDR3 region has 15 residues. The germline V gene has CDR1 WNHNN and CDR2 SYGVQD (reference sequence). The chain joins TRBV10-1 to TRBJ2-1; 8 nucleotides line up with TRBD2. The sequence was collected from a woman aged 55-70 years in good health and CMV-seropositive. Sequencing was carried out using PBMCs. DNA of the CDR3: TGCGCCACCGATAGCGGGATGGGGAAGGTGAATGAGCAGTTCTTC. Its translation is CATDSGMGKVNEQFF.